A selection of T cell receptor beta chains follows, all from one sample in a study of T-cell memory formation after mild COVID-19. TCRdb re-analysed the 5' RACE reads in MiXCR, keeping a single row per CDR3 protein. Here the sample spans roughly 300,000 distinct CDR3 sequences, under 8.5% being singletons. Sequenced material: PBMCs or a T cell subset sorted from them (not recorded which). Every receptor here comes from a man aged 18 to 35 who had mild COVID-19 (a few samples of this study predate the infection). Cell type and time point are not known. Each CDR3 is given without its conserved first and last residue. Each record gives: J gene, D gene, V gene, CDR3 length, CDR3 protein. A D gene is named only where the DNA matches it firmly.

J gene: TRBJ1-4
D gene: NA
V gene: TRBV7-8
CDR3 length: 12
CDR3 protein: ASSLHPLNEKLF

J gene: TRBJ2-2
D gene: NA
V gene: TRBV4-3
CDR3 length: 16
CDR3 protein: ASSQELVRSINTGELF

J gene: TRBJ2-2
D gene: NA
V gene: TRBV5-1
CDR3 length: 13
CDR3 protein: ASSVGTTDTGELF

J gene: TRBJ1-5
D gene: NA
V gene: TRBV28
CDR3 length: 11
CDR3 protein: ASNQPPSQPQH

J gene: TRBJ2-7
D gene: TRBD2
V gene: TRBV28
CDR3 length: 14
CDR3 protein: ASSSGLAGASYEQY

J gene: TRBJ1-2
D gene: TRBD1
V gene: TRBV6-5
CDR3 length: 13
CDR3 protein: ASKRTGGLFYGYT

J gene: TRBJ1-2
D gene: NA
V gene: TRBV24-1
CDR3 length: 11
CDR3 protein: ATSDREGSGYT

J gene: TRBJ2-2
D gene: NA
V gene: TRBV7-2
CDR3 length: 14
CDR3 protein: ASNRRGNANTGELF

J gene: TRBJ2-1
D gene: NA
V gene: TRBV24-1
CDR3 length: 11
CDR3 protein: ATSVSSYNEQF

J gene: TRBJ2-5
D gene: TRBD1
V gene: TRBV29-1
CDR3 length: 12
CDR3 protein: SVEMTGHQETQY

J gene: TRBJ2-3
D gene: TRBD2
V gene: TRBV5-1
CDR3 length: 13
CDR3 protein: ASSFPSGGTDTQY

J gene: TRBJ1-3
D gene: NA
V gene: TRBV7-6
CDR3 length: 12
CDR3 protein: ASSLAGARNTIY

J gene: TRBJ1-4
D gene: NA
V gene: TRBV29-1
CDR3 length: 11
CDR3 protein: SVEMEVPEKLF

J gene: TRBJ1-3
D gene: NA
V gene: TRBV12-3/TRBV12-4
CDR3 length: 11
CDR3 protein: ASSISGGNTIY

J gene: TRBJ1-4
D gene: NA
V gene: TRBV7-6
CDR3 length: 14
CDR3 protein: ASSLAPGGYSEKLF

J gene: TRBJ1-1
D gene: TRBD1
V gene: TRBV12-3/TRBV12-4
CDR3 length: 13
CDR3 protein: ASSFLGTGGARAF

J gene: TRBJ2-2
D gene: TRBD2
V gene: TRBV11-2
CDR3 length: 14
CDR3 protein: ASTLWGGGTTGELF

J gene: TRBJ2-7
D gene: NA
V gene: TRBV20-1
CDR3 length: 14
CDR3 protein: SARDWGTGAPYEQY

J gene: TRBJ1-6
D gene: NA
V gene: TRBV6-2/TRBV6-3
CDR3 length: 12
CDR3 protein: ASSYPGPETPLH

J gene: TRBJ1-5
D gene: TRBD1
V gene: TRBV12-3/TRBV12-4
CDR3 length: 10
CDR3 protein: ASSLEDRAQH

J gene: TRBJ1-2
D gene: NA
V gene: TRBV4-2
CDR3 length: 11
CDR3 protein: ASSQERVGGYT

J gene: TRBJ2-3
D gene: TRBD2
V gene: TRBV5-1
CDR3 length: 11
CDR3 protein: ASSGGAADTQY

J gene: TRBJ2-6
D gene: NA
V gene: TRBV6-2/TRBV6-3
CDR3 length: 13
CDR3 protein: ASSRGGSGANVLT

J gene: TRBJ2-1
D gene: TRBD2
V gene: TRBV20-1
CDR3 length: 16
CDR3 protein: SASRTSGGGNPYNEQF

J gene: TRBJ1-2
D gene: NA
V gene: TRBV6-6
CDR3 length: 8
CDR3 protein: ASSDYGYT

J gene: TRBJ2-1
D gene: NA
V gene: TRBV7-2
CDR3 length: 15
CDR3 protein: ASSQFPNRGASNEQF

J gene: TRBJ2-1
D gene: TRBD2
V gene: TRBV6-6
CDR3 length: 14
CDR3 protein: ASSYFDPGGRDEQF

J gene: TRBJ2-3
D gene: NA
V gene: TRBV7-9
CDR3 length: 12
CDR3 protein: ASSLVQPTDTQY

J gene: TRBJ1-4
D gene: NA
V gene: TRBV12-3/TRBV12-4
CDR3 length: 12
CDR3 protein: ASSFGQGSEKLF

J gene: TRBJ2-1
D gene: NA
V gene: TRBV9
CDR3 length: 15
CDR3 protein: ASSVAFGGSSYNEQF

J gene: TRBJ2-1
D gene: TRBD1
V gene: TRBV5-1
CDR3 length: 15
CDR3 protein: ASSLWFLQGFNNEQF

J gene: TRBJ2-2
D gene: NA
V gene: TRBV24-1
CDR3 length: 10
CDR3 protein: ATSLQTGELF

J gene: TRBJ2-5
D gene: TRBD2
V gene: TRBV11-2
CDR3 length: 13
CDR3 protein: ASRFSGGTGETQY

J gene: TRBJ1-1
D gene: TRBD1
V gene: TRBV4-1
CDR3 length: 13
CDR3 protein: ASSRLGTANTEAF